This TCR beta chain was profiled in a study of blood T cell repertoires in COVID-19 (dated by TCRdb to 2018 to 2020). Some background on the complete study: Collaborator samples came from the United States, Italy and Spain and covered acute and convalescent phases of COVID-19. The prospective study material was composed of cDNA or gDNA derived from T cells, B-cell-depleted T cells, or PBMCs. Subjects who had been exposed to COVID-19, were actively infected with it, or had recovered from it provided the deeply sampled blood TCRbeta repertoires that made up the dataset. The repertoires were released in a freely available public database meant as a resource for research on the immune response to SARS-CoV-2. Samples came from the ongoing ImmuneRACE study (first 160 participants) plus 1,254 subjects from 6 global collaborators. Nearly every sample came with metadata listing a de-identified subject ID, COVID-19 status, age in years and sex. Where HLA class I and class II types were available, the types were taken from metadata supplied by the sample provider, not from assay-based typing. General study outcomes and caveats: Clinical and demographic metadata were provided uncurated, with the amount varying by source and participant.

To note about this clone: The antigen it recognizes is unknown. Per-base quality was not reported, and no clone a single base away is much larger than it.

Clipping removes 6 bases from V and 0 bases from J, with 5 as the unmatched junction base count. Via the germline V gene, CDR1 is MNHEY and CDR2 SVGAGI. The CDR3, from cysteine to phenylalanine, totals 15 residues. The only DNA kept is the CDR3, 45 bases in frame from the first base. TCRbeta CDR3 regions were amplified from genomic DNA using the immunoSEQ Assay, a bias-controlled multiplex PCR. Concerning the study's data processing: The number of nucleated cells in each sample was estimated from the amplification of reference gene primers within the assay. To quantify the absolute abundance of each unique TCRbeta CDR3 rearrangement, sequence reads were collapsed and filtered. Productive Simpson clonality was computed per sample as the square root of Simpson's diversity index over productive rearrangements. In its TCRdb copy, this immuneACCESS table keeps in-frame sequences only and misses some clones. Where compared with another copy, unresolved V genes explain less than half of these, and the others have no known cause. V and J calls plus clone size are reproduced from that table; the DNA served to infer D and trimming. The sample table shows 150,000 to 200,000 clones, and around 93% are seen once. Under 5% of the sample is taken by the ten largest.

Whole blood was collected in K2EDTA tubes by collaborating institutions according to the institutions' own protocols. Collaborator samples were shipped for TCRbeta analysis as frozen whole blood, isolated PBMCs, or DNA extracted from either sample type. This clonotype was sampled from a woman aged 45-59 years with acute or convalescent COVID-19. Material for sequencing was peripheral blood. The chain links TRBV6-5 with TRBJ1-5; the central 7 bases match TRBD1. The bases are TGTGCCAGCAGCCGGGACAGTTATAGCAATCAGCCCCAGCATTTT. Its amino acids are CASSRDSYSNQPQHF.